Below, one T cell receptor (beta chain) is given with its context. Its specificity is not known. The sample comes from a study of beta chain features in type 1 diabetes. Points from the study as a whole: cDNA-based sequencing might over-represent cells highly expressing TCR. Insertions were fewer and deletions more numerous at VDJ junctions in type 1 diabetes patients. Type 1 diabetes patients had TCRB CDR3s that were shorter (moderately but significantly so) in all four CD4+ subsets.

Investigators reverse transcribed all isolated RNA, so they sequenced expressed TCRB transcripts. Some clones are missing from TCRdb's copy, which holds only in-frame ones; the method was immunoSEQ multiplex PCR. The repertoire holds about 650,000 clones, with around 11% as singletons. The CDR3 has 9 residues. Germline V gives CDR1 SQVTM, CDR2 ANQGSEA. V lost 6 bases and J 6 bases, leaving 4 bases between the germline ends. Each of the CD4+ naive, central memory, regulatory and stem cell-like memory populations was sorted via CD45RO/CCR7/CD25/CD127/CD95/CD27. The sequence was collected from a man aged 25 to 40 with type 1 diabetes. Sample: naive CD4+ T cells from blood. The chain carries TRBV29-1 and TRBJ2-3, with D unresolved. The CDR3 coding sequence is TGCAGCGTGGGGGATACGCAGTATTTT. Translating it yields CSVGDTQYF.